Each of the 20 T cell receptor beta chains below was sequenced from the same sample in a study of radiation and T cells in renal cell carcinoma. Assay used: immunoSEQ multiplex PCR; TCRdb lists only in-frame clones, some missing. The table includes almost 20,000 clones, roughly 62% detected once. Treatment in this sample: 15 Gy SBRT to primary tumor, nephrectomy 4 weeks later. Here the sequenced sample was tumor tissue, taken from a patient whose treatment included radiotherapy and nephrectomy. The source of these receptors is a woman aged 65 to 85 with renal cell carcinoma.

The chain uses TRBV6-1 and TRBJ1-2, with D possibly being TRBD1 (5 bases). V was pared by 6 bases and J by 5 bases, with 13 bases between. From germline, CDR1 is MNHNS and CDR2 SASEGT. This CDR3 is built from 13 residues. The CDR3 protein is CASSATGGYGYTF. DNA for the CDR3: TGTGCCAGCAGCGCCACAGGCGGGTATGGCTACACCTTC.

The chain has TRBV13 and TRBJ2-4; tentatively, D is TRBD1 or TRBD2 (5 bases each). The V gene lost 5 bases and the J gene lost 11 bases, with 19 bases spanning the gap. In germline, CDR1 is PRHDT, CDR2 FYEKMQ (reference sequence). The CDR3 has 14 residues. The CDR3 spells CASSIRLIRGVQYF. Written as DNA, the CDR3 is TGTGCCAGCAGCATCCGGCTAATTAGGGGAGTTCAGTACTTC. Full variable domain (rest looked up from reference TRBV13 and TRBJ2-4): AAGVIQSPRHLIKEKRETATLKCYPIPRHDTVYWYQQGPGQDPQFLISFYEKMQSDKGSIPDRFSAQQFSDYHSELNMSSLELGDSALYFCASSIRLIRGVQYFGAGTRLSVL.

The chain combines TRBV7-9 with TRBJ1-1; weak D call: TRBD1 (6 bases). This CDR3 has 16 residues. Trimming took 5 bases from V and 0 from J, leaving 16 bases between them. CDR1 SEHNR and CDR2 FQNEAQ come from the germline V gene (reference sequence). CDR3 sequence: CASSPLKGGMNTEAFF. The CDR3 nucleotides are TGTGCCAGCAGCCCCCTTAAGGGGGGAATGAACACTGAAGCTTTCTTT. Drawing the rest from reference TRBV7-9 and TRBJ1-1, the complete variable domain is DTGVSQNPRHKITKRGQNVTFRCDPISEHNRLYWYRQTLGQGPEFLTYFQNEAQLEKSRLLSDRFSAERPKGSFSTLEIQRTEQGDSAMYLCASSPLKGGMNTEAFFGQGTRLTVV.

The chain couples TRBV7-6 to TRBJ2-7, with D possibly TRBD1 on 5 matching bases. The CDR3 has 13 amino acids. Trimming shortened V by 5 bases and J by 4 bases, and 12 bases separated the two germline ends. Germline CDR1 SGHVS, CDR2 FNYEAQ. CDR3 loop: CASSPIDSYEQYF. CDR3 nucleotides: TGTGCCAGCAGCCCGATCGACAGTTACGAGCAGTACTTC.

This clone is medium-sized. One junction end disagrees with the germline gene, perhaps due to a read error. V usage is TRBV7-9 and J usage is TRBJ1-1; D gene uncertain. CDR1 and CDR2 (germline): SEHNR, FQNEAQ (reference sequence). This CDR3 is built from 14 residues. The CDR3 sequence: CASRLYDGLTEAFF. The DNA for the CDR3 is TGTGCCAGCCGCTTATACGACGGGTTAACTGAAGCTTTCTTT.

This clone occurred a few times. CDR3 sequence reads: CASSIQQSAPLHF. In nucleotides, the CDR3 is TGTGCCAGTAGTATTCAGCAGTCAGCACCCCTCCACTTT. This rearrangement joins TRBV19 to TRBJ1-6, with unresolved D. The CDR3 runs to 13 residues. The ends were cut back, 3 bases at V and 11 bases at J, with 11 bases in the middle. Germline V gene data show CDR1 as LNHDA and CDR2 as SQIVND (reference sequence).

As DNA, the CDR3 is TGTGCCACCAGCAGAATTGACGGGGGGGTAGCCAAAAACATTCAGTACTTC. As protein: CATSRIDGGVAKNIQYF. The V call is TRBV15, the J call TRBJ2-4; TRBD2 aligns across 8 bases. The CDR3 spans 17 residues. Germline CDR1 reads LNHNV; CDR2 reads YYDKDF (reference sequence). V lost 2 bases, J lost 0 bases, and 6 bases stayed unmatched.

The chain employs TRBV5-1 and TRBJ2-2; perhaps TRBD1 as D (5 bases). Deletions cut 0 bases from V and 5 bases from J, with 14 bases between. The CDR3 consists of 16 residues. The germline V gene encodes CDR1 SGHRS and CDR2 YFSETQ. The CDR3 DNA reads TGCGCCAGCAGCTTGGGCGGCACAGGCGCTACCGGGGAGCTGTTTTTT. It specifies CASSLGGTGATGELFF.

V usage is TRBV2 and J usage is TRBJ1-6; D is unclear. The length of the CDR3 is 13 residues. V lost 7 bases to trimming and J lost 5 bases, with 9 bases between them. The germline gives CDR1 SNHLY, CDR2 FYNNEI. This CDR3 is CASTSPNNSPLHF. Written as DNA, the CDR3 is TGTGCCAGCACCTCCCCCAATAATTCACCCCTCCACTTT.

This chain links TRBV7-9 with TRBJ2-3; 7 bases are a match to TRBD2. The germline CDR1 and CDR2 sequences are SEHNR and FQNEAQ (reference sequence). CDR3 length: 16 residues. V dropped 0 bases and J dropped 3; count of bases not matched to a gene: 6. The chain's CDR3 is CASSLAAGEATDTQYF. The DNA of the CDR3 is TGTGCCAGCAGCTTAGCCGCGGGGGAGGCAACAGATACGCAGTATTTT.

This clone turned up a few times. This rearrangement joins TRBV4-3 to TRBJ1-2; maybe TRBD1 (6 bases). The germline CDR1 and CDR2 sequences are LGHNA and YSLEER. The V end lost 0 bases, the J end lost 3 bases, and 17 bases lay between the germline ends. The CDR3 is made up of 17 amino acids. In nucleotides, the CDR3 is TGCGCCAGCAGCCAAGATTGGGGGGCTGCAGGGGACTATGGCTACACCTTC. This encodes CASSQDWGAAGDYGYTF.

The chain is built from TRBV30 and TRBJ2-2, with TRBD1 as a possible D gene (6 bases). The CDR3 runs to 14 residues. Germline CDR1 reads GTSNPN; CDR2 reads SVGIG (reference sequence). V shed 0 bases and J shed 9 bases, with 14 bases lying between them. The CDR3 nucleotides are TGTGCCTGGAGTGTACAAACAGGGCACCGGGAGCTGTTTTTT. The encoded protein is CAWSVQTGHRELFF.

This clone occurred a few times. The CDR3 DNA sequence: TGTGCCAGCAGTGACCAAGGGACAGGGAGGGGATCCTACGAGCAGTACTTC. Amino acid sequence: CASSDQGTGRGSYEQYF. This chain connects TRBV25-1 to TRBJ2-7; the match to TRBD1 covers 9 bases. Unmatched junction bases numbered 10, after V lost 3 bases and J lost 1 base. CDR1 is MGHDK and CDR2 is SYGVNS in the germline V gene. This CDR3 has 17 residues.

The chain recombines TRBV7-2 with TRBJ2-1, with D possibly called TRBD1 or TRBD2 (6 bases each). The CDR3 contains 13 residues. V lost 1 base, J lost 7 bases, and 8 bases lay in between. Germline assignment: CDR1 SGHTA and CDR2 FQGNSA. The CDR3 nucleotides read TGTGCCAGCAGCTTAGGGGGGGCGAATGAGCAGTTCTTC. Protein: CASSLGGANEQFF.

The chain carries TRBV19 and TRBJ1-2, with D maybe TRBD1 (6 bases). Per the germline V gene, CDR1 is LNHDA and CDR2 is SQIVND (reference sequence). Trimming cost V 5 bases and J 8 bases, with 21 bases left between them. This CDR3 is built from 15 residues. Here the CDR3 DNA reads TGTGCCAGTAGTCTAGCACAGGGATCGGGATACGGCTACACCTTC. Translating it yields CASSLAQGSGYGYTF.

The chain couples TRBV27 to TRBJ1-2, with 8 bases identical to TRBD1. The CDR3 is made up of 14 amino acids. The germline CDR1 and CDR2 sequences are MNHEY and SMNVEV (reference sequence). The junction had 12 bases not matched to a gene; V was cut back by 8 bases and J by 7 bases. The CDR3 is CASFPTGGGGGYTF. CDR3 DNA sequence: TGTGCCAGCTTTCCTACAGGGGGGGGAGGTGGCTACACCTTC.

This chain connects TRBV29-1 to TRBJ2-2; the D gene is possibly TRBD1 (5 bases). Per the germline V gene, CDR1 is SQVTM and CDR2 is ANQGSEA. Trimming pared 7 bases from V and 0 bases from J, leaving 12 bases between. The CDR3 has 14 residues. The CDR3 coding sequence is TGCAGCGCCTTGACAGCCACGAACACCGGGGAGCTGTTTTTT. This sequence encodes CSALTATNTGELFF.

The chain employs TRBV7-8 and TRBJ2-2; 13 bases fit TRBD2. Germline V gene data show CDR1 as SGHVS and CDR2 as FQNEAQ. The CDR3 is 17 residues long. V gave up 4 bases and J gave up 4 bases; unmatched junction bases: 6. The CDR3 nucleotides read TGTGCCAGCAGCTCCCGGACTAGCGGGGGCGGCACCGGGGAGCTGTTTTTT. Protein sequence: CASSSRTSGGGTGELFF.

The chain employs TRBV5-1 and TRBJ1-1, with a weak D call TRBD1 (5 bases). The germline V and J ends were trimmed by 0 bases and 1 base, with 10 bases remaining between them. This CDR3 comprises 15 residues. The germline V gene encodes CDR1 SGHRS and CDR2 YFSETQ. CDR3 DNA: TGCGCCAGCAGCTTGGGAGGGGCCCGGAACACTGAAGCTTTCTTT. It encodes CASSLGGARNTEAFF. Drawing the rest from reference TRBV5-1 and TRBJ1-1, the complete variable domain is KAGVTQTPRYLIKTRGQQVTLSCSPISGHRSVSWYQQTPGQGLQFLFEYFSETQRNKGNFPGRFSGRQFSNSRSEMNVSTLELGDSALYLCASSLGGARNTEAFFGQGTRLTVV.

The gene calls are TRBV19 and TRBJ2-1, with TRBD2 matching 11 bases. Germline lookup yields CDR1 LNHDA and CDR2 SQIVND (reference sequence). The CDR3 has 17 residues. The V segment lost 3 bases and the J segment 7 bases; nucleotides outside the gene matches: 11. The chain's CDR3 is CASSISGLAGHPNEQFF. The CDR3, as DNA: TGTGCCAGTAGTATCTCCGGACTAGCGGGTCACCCGAATGAGCAGTTCTTC.